A selection of T cell receptor beta chains follows, all from one sample in a study of post-analysis software for immune sequencing data. TCRdb analysed the PCR reads with MiXCR anew, one entry per CDR3 protein. The sample has 350,000 to 500,000 distinct CDR3 sequences; 35% to 45% are singletons. Material for sequencing was blood. Receptor source: a girl aged 2 to 10 with multiple sclerosis. The CDR3 runs from the conserved cysteine through the conserved F or W. The D gene is left open where the match is weak. Size is stated for part of the rows, as once, few or many counts, or as a class when the clone is expanded.

j_gene | v_gene | d_gene | len | abundance | CDR3nt | CDR3aa
TRBJ2-1 | TRBV14 | TRBD2 | 16 | - | TGTGCCAGCAGCCAAGAACCGGGAGGGCCGCTCAATGAGCAGTTCTTC | CASSQEPGGPLNEQFF
TRBJ1-4 | TRBV18 | TRBD1 | 14 | - | TGTGCCAGCTCACAAGGGACAGGGGAAGAAAAACTGTTTTTT | CASSQGTGEEKLFF
TRBJ2-3 | TRBV7-6 | - | 14 | - | TGTGCCAGCAGCTTATCCGAGTCCACAGATACGCAGTATTTT | CASSLSESTDTQYF
TRBJ2-2 | TRBV7-9 | - | 12 | few | TGTGCCAGCAGCTTCAATCCCGGGGAGCTGTTTTTT | CASSFNPGELFF
TRBJ2-1 | TRBV7-2 | - | 16 | - | TGTGCCAGCAGCTTAGTAGGGGGGGCCCGTGGGGATGAGCAGTTCTTC | CASSLVGGARGDEQFF
TRBJ2-1 | TRBV14 | - | 14 | - | TGTGCCAGCAGCCCCCCGGCGTCCCTGAATGAGCAGTTCTTC | CASSPPASLNEQFF
TRBJ1-5 | TRBV14 | - | 13 | - | TGTGCCAGCAGCCAATCTAGCAATCAGCCCCAGCATTTT | CASSQSSNQPQHF
TRBJ2-5 | TRBV7-2 | TRBD2 | 15 | - | TGTGCCAGCAGGTTCTCCGGGACTAGCGCAGAGACCCAGTACTTC | CASRFSGTSAETQYF
TRBJ1-1 | TRBV29-1 | - | 14 | few | TGCAGCGTGGACGAGCAGCGGATAAATACTGAAGCTTTCTTT | CSVDEQRINTEAFF
TRBJ2-1 | TRBV5-6 | TRBD1 | 16 | few | TGTGCCAGCAGCCCCGTGGGACAGGGTATCGACAATGAGCAGTTCTTC | CASSPVGQGIDNEQFF
TRBJ1-4 | TRBV7-7 | - | 15 | - | TGTGCTAGCAGCTCCGGCCTCTCGCCTAATGAAGAACTGTTTTTT | CASSSGLSPNEELFF
TRBJ1-4 | TRBV29-1 | - | 11 | - | TGCAGCGTTGATACTGGTGAAAAACTGTTTTTT | CSVDTGEKLFF
TRBJ1-6 | TRBV30 | - | 11 | - | TGTGCCTTCGAGTCGGATTCACCCCTCCACTTT | CAFESDSPLHF
TRBJ2-5 | TRBV7-2 | TRBD2 | 17 | - | TGTGCCAGCAGCTTTGCCGGGACTAGCTTCTCCACAGAGACCCAGTACTTC | CASSFAGTSFSTETQYF
TRBJ1-2 | TRBV3-1 | TRBD1 | 14 | - | TGTGCCAGCAGCCACTCGACAGGGTTCTATGGCTACACCTTC | CASSHSTGFYGYTF
TRBJ2-1 | TRBV7-9 | - | 12 | - | TGTGCCAGCAGCCCAGAAGTGGAGGAGAGGTTCTTC | CASSPEVEERFF
TRBJ1-6 | TRBV7-8 | - | 15 | - | TGTGCCAGCAGCGCCAGGGGCGGTTTCTCTCCACCCCTCCACTTT | CASSARGGFSPPLHF
TRBJ2-5 | TRBV20-1 | - | 15 | - | TGCAGTGCTAGAGATAGTAGGAGCCCCTTAGAGACCCAGTACTTC | CSARDSRSPLETQYF
TRBJ1-6 | TRBV20-1 | - | 14 | - | TGCAGTGCCACCCACAGGCTGAGTAATTCACCCCTCCACTTT | CSATHRLSNSPLHF
TRBJ2-7 | TRBV5-1 | TRBD1 | 16 | few | TGCGCCAGCAGCCCGAGACAGGGAAGGAGCTCCTACGAGCAGTACTTC | CASSPRQGRSSYEQYF
TRBJ2-7 | TRBV7-9 | - | 14 | few | TGTGCCAGCAGCCACCGGGACGGATTCTACGAGCAGTACTTC | CASSHRDGFYEQYF
TRBJ2-7 | TRBV2 | - | 14 | - | TGTGCCAGCAGGAAAACAGGGTTTGACGACGAGCAGTACTTC | CASRKTGFDDEQYF
TRBJ2-7 | TRBV20-1 | - | 16 | few | TGCAGTGCTAGAGGGGGGCTTGGTGAGAACTCCTACGAGCAGTACTTC | CSARGGLGENSYEQYF
TRBJ1-2 | TRBV6-5 | - | 15 | - | TGTGCCAGCAGTTACTCTGGGCGGACAATCTATGGCTACACCTTC | CASSYSGRTIYGYTF
TRBJ2-7 | TRBV20-1 | - | 12 | few | TGCAGTGCTAGAGAGTTCATGGACGAGCAGTACTTC | CSAREFMDEQYF
TRBJ2-7 | TRBV29-1 | TRBD1 | 12 | many | TGCAGCGTGGGACAGGGCACCTACGAGCAGTACTTC | CSVGQGTYEQYF
TRBJ2-1 | TRBV12-3/TRBV12-4 | - | 15 | - | TGTGCCAGCAGCCACCGGGGTAACTCCTACAATAAGCAGTTCTTC | CASSHRGNSYNKQFF
TRBJ2-1 | TRBV11-2 | - | 14 | - | TGTGCCAGCAGCTTCTCTAGAGGGGACAATGAGCAGTTCTTC | CASSFSRGDNEQFF
TRBJ2-7 | TRBV19 | TRBD2 | 15 | - | TGTGCCAGTAGTATAGGTGGACTAGCCTTCTACGAGCAGTACTTC | CASSIGGLAFYEQYF
TRBJ2-5 | TRBV10-3 | TRBD2 | 13 | once | TGTGCCATCAGTGATGCGGGGGTGGAGACCCAGTACTTC | CAISDAGVETQYF
TRBJ2-1 | TRBV7-3 | TRBD2 | 14 | - | TGTGCCAGCAGCTTTAGCGGGGGGTGGAATGAGCAGTTCTTC | CASSFSGGWNEQFF
TRBJ2-5 | TRBV5-1 | - | 15 | - | TGCGCCAGCAGCTTGGACCCTGGGGGGCAAGAGACCCAGTACTTC | CASSLDPGGQETQYF
TRBJ2-5 | TRBV5-5 | - | 15 | - | TGTGCCAGCAGCTTGGTACCCCAGGGTCAGGAGACCCAGTACTTC | CASSLVPQGQETQYF
TRBJ2-1 | TRBV5-1 | - | 12 | - | TGCGCCAGCAGCTTGGACAGGGAGGAGCAGTTCTTC | CASSLDREEQFF
TRBJ1-1 | TRBV27 | TRBD1 | 15 | few | TGTGCCAGCAGAAGACGACAGGGGGCGAACACTGAAGCTTTCTTT | CASRRRQGANTEAFF
TRBJ2-7 | TRBV5-1 | - | 13 | many | TGCGCCAGCAGCCCCTGGGGTACCTACGAGCAGTACTTC | CASSPWGTYEQYF
TRBJ2-3 | TRBV4-3 | - | 13 | - | TGCGCCAGCAGCCAAGATCCTGCAGATACGCAGTATTTT | CASSQDPADTQYF
TRBJ2-7 | TRBV10-3 | - | 16 | - | TGTGCCATCAGTGACCCGGACGGGGCGACTTCTTACGAGCAGTACTTC | CAISDPDGATSYEQYF
TRBJ1-1 | TRBV6-5 | - | 16 | few | TGTGCCAGCAGCCGACCCTTCCAGGGGATGGGCACTGAAGCTTTCTTT | CASSRPFQGMGTEAFF
TRBJ2-1 | TRBV24-1 | - | 16 | few | TGTGCCACCAGTGATGCTCCGGGACTCGGCAACAATGAGCAGTTCTTC | CATSDAPGLGNNEQFF
TRBJ2-7 | TRBV7-9 | TRBD1 | 12 | many | TGTGCCAGCTCGGGACAGATCTACGAGCAGTACTTC | CASSGQIYEQYF